Below are 11 T cell receptor beta chains sequenced from a single sample in a study of blood T cells in healthy people across ages. Through a sample-barcoded 5' primer and a J-beta primer mix, a second PCR was run for roughly 7 to 12 cycles. TCRdb ran MiXCR on the 5' RACE reads and lists one entry per CDR3 protein. The repertoire holds about 680,000 distinct CDR3 sequences, approximately 49% seen once, with roughly 31% in the top ten. Sample: blood. The receptors were gathered from a woman aged 60-75 years in good health.

Here the CDR3 DNA reads TGTGCCAGCAGTGGGACTAGCGGGTCTCAAGAGACCCAGTACTTC. Translated, it gives CASSGTSGSQETQYF. J is TRBJ2-5 and V is TRBV25-1, with 11 bases lining up with TRBD2. CDR3 length: 15 residues. Losses at the gene ends were 4 bases for V and 2 bases for J; bases not matched to a gene: 3. Germline V gene lookup returns CDR1 MGHDK and CDR2 SYGVNS.

This clonotype was counted only a few times. The chain uses TRBV5-1 and TRBJ2-7; possibly TRBD2 for D (6 bases). Trimming took off 0 bases at V and 9 bases at J, with 13 bases between the two ends. Germline V gives CDR1 SGHRS, CDR2 YFSETQ. CDR3 size: 13 residues. In nucleotides, the CDR3 is TGCGCCAGCAGCTTGGATCGAGACGGGGGGCAGTACTTC. Translating gives CASSLDRDGGQYF.

The rearrangement uses TRBV5-4 and TRBJ2-7, with 7 positions matching TRBD1. Germline assignment: CDR1 SGHNT and CDR2 YYREEE (reference sequence). The V segment lost 4 bases and the J segment 6 bases; nucleotides outside the gene matches: 13. CDR3 length: 15 amino acids. DNA for the CDR3: TGTGCCAGCAGCCTCCAAGGACAGGCGGCGGGCGAGCAGTACTTC. Translating gives CASSLQGQAAGEQYF.

The J gene is TRBJ1-6, the V gene TRBV20-1; D may be TRBD1 (6 bases). CDR1 and CDR2 from the germline V gene are DFQATT and SNEGSKA (reference sequence). Trimming removed 1 base at V and 7 bases at J, with 11 bases between. This CDR3 region has 14 residues. The CDR3 sequence: CSARGDRSNSPLHF. DNA of the CDR3: TGCAGTGCTAGAGGAGACAGGAGCAATTCACCCCTCCACTTT.

This clonotype was observed a few times. J is TRBJ2-1 and V is TRBV5-5; 7 bases are a match to TRBD1. The V and J ends lost 4 bases and 8 bases, in that order; junction bases with no gene match: 12. This CDR3 contains 15 residues. CDR1 SGHKS and CDR2 YYEKEE come from the germline V gene (reference sequence). The CDR3 coding sequence is TGTGCCAGCAGCGACCAAAAGACAGGGTTCGATGAGCAGTTCTTC. Amino acids: CASSDQKTGFDEQFF.

This clonotype was detected a few times. The J gene is TRBJ1-1, the V gene TRBV12-3 or TRBV12-4, with 7 bases matching TRBD1. The CDR3 spans 15 residues. V trimming: 6 bases; J trimming: 5 bases; junction bases outside the gene matches: 12. The CDR3 DNA follows: TGTGCCAGCAGCAGGACAGGTACCTCGGGGACTGAAGCTTTCTTT. Amino acids: CASSRTGTSGTEAFF.

This clonotype was detected only a few times. The chain joins TRBV7-2 to TRBJ2-5; 9 nucleotides match TRBD2. CDR3 length equals 16 residues. With 0 bases clipped from V and 5 bases from J, the junction kept 7 bases outside the gene matches. Germline CDR1 reads SGHTA; CDR2 reads FQGNSA. In nucleotides, the CDR3 is TGTGCCAGCAGCTTAGCCCCGGGACTAGCAGGGGAGACCCAGTACTTC. Translating it yields CASSLAPGLAGETQYF. The variable domain in full, completed from reference TRBV7-2 and TRBJ2-5, reads GAGVSQSPSNKVTEKGKDVELRCDPISGHTALYWYRQSLGQGLEFLIYFQGNSAPDKSGLPSDRFSAERTGGSVSTLTIQRTQQEDSAVYLCASSLAPGLAGETQYFGPGTRLLVL.

This clonotype was seen a few times. The V and J genes are TRBV27 and TRBJ2-4, with 7 bases aligning to TRBD1. The CDR3 contains 15 residues. From germline, CDR1 is MNHEY and CDR2 SMNVEV (reference sequence). V lost 5 bases, J lost 0 bases, and 4 bases stayed unmatched. Here the CDR3 reads CASSAQGLAKNIQYF. CDR3 sequence (DNA): TGTGCCAGCAGTGCACAGGGGCTAGCCAAAAACATTCAGTACTTC.

The chain uses TRBV4-3 and TRBJ2-1; D is ambiguous. The CDR3 is 15 residues long. Trimming left V 0 bases short and J 4 bases short, with 10 bases between. Per germline, CDR1 LGHNA and CDR2 YSLEER. The CDR3 DNA reads TGCGCCAGCAGCCAAGATACGATTAAATACAATGAGCAGTTCTTC. This codes for CASSQDTIKYNEQFF.

The V call is TRBV27, the J call TRBJ1-2; 7 bases are a match to TRBD1. V dropped 5 bases and J dropped 7; count of bases not matched to a gene: 10. This CDR3 has 14 amino acids. CDR1 MNHEY and CDR2 SMNVEV come from the germline V gene (reference sequence). As DNA, the CDR3 is TGTGCCAGCAGTCCAGCCGGGACAGCGTTTGGCTACACCTTC. As protein: CASSPAGTAFGYTF.

This clonotype was recorded a few times. V and J are TRBV20-1 and TRBJ2-5; 10 bases map to TRBD1. The assigned J gene may be wrong: the sequence end matches TRBJ2-7 better. The germline V gene encodes CDR1 DFQATT and CDR2 SNEGSKA (reference sequence). CDR3 length: 14 residues. The CDR3 DNA sequence: TGCAGTGCTAGAGAGGGACAGGGGACGGGCGAGCAGTACTTC. It codes for CSAREGQGTGEQYF.